This T cell receptor beta chain appears in the sequencing data of a study of early T cells in non-severe SARS-CoV-2 infection. This clonotype was observed a few times. Trimming took off 6 bases at V and 4 bases at J, with 10 bases between the two ends. Looked up from germline, CDR1 is WNHNN and CDR2 is SYGVQD (reference sequence). CDR3 length equals 13 residues. The protocol attached unique molecular identifiers to individual cDNA molecules. TCRdb reprocessed the 5' RACE reads via MiXCR and lists one record per CDR3 protein. This table holds tens of thousands of distinct CDR3 sequences, around 10% found once.

This TCR was recovered from an adult who was a healthcare worker with PCR-confirmed SARS-CoV-2 infection or an uninfected control (not recorded which). Source: whole blood, taken at baseline. The genes are TRBV10-1 and TRBJ1-5; D possibly corresponds to TRBD1 (6 bases). Here the CDR3 reads CASSRDKNQPQHF. The CDR3 DNA is TGCGCCAGCAGCCGGGACAAAAATCAGCCCCAGCATTTT.